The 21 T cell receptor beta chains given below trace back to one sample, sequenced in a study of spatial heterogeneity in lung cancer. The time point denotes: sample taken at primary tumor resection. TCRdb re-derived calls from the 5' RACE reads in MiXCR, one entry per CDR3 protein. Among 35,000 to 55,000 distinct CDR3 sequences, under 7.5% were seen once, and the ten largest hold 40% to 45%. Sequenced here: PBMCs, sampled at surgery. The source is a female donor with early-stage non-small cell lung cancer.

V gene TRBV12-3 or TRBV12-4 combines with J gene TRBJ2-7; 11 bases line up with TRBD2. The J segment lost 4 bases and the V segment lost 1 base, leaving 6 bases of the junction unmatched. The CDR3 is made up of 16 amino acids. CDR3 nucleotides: TGTGCCAGCAGTTTAGGACCGGGACTAGCGGATTACGAGCAGTACTTC. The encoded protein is CASSLGPGLADYEQYF.

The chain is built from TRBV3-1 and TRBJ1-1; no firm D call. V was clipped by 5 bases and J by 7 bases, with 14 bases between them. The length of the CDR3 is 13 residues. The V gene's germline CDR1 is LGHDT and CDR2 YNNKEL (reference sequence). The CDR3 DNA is TGTGCCAGCAGCATCCAAAACCGCCTTGAAGCTTTCTTT. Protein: CASSIQNRLEAFF.

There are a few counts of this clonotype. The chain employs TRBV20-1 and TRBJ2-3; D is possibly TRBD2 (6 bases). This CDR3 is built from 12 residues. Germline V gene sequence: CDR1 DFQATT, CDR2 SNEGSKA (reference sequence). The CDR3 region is CSLPAGGYTQYF. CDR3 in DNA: TGCAGCCTACCCGCCGGGGGTTATACGCAGTATTTT.

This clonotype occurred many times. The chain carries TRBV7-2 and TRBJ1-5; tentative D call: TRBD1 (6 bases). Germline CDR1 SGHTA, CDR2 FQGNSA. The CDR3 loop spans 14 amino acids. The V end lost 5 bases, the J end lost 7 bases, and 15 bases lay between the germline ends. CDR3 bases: TGTGCCAGCAGCCTCGGGGGGGGCACCCAGCCCCAGCATTTT. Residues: CASSLGGGTQPQHF.

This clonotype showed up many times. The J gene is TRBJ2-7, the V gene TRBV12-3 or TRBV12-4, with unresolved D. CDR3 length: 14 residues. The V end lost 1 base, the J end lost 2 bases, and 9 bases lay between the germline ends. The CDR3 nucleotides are TGTGCCAGCAGTTTAGGACCCGGCACCTACGAGCAGTACTTC. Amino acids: CASSLGPGTYEQYF.

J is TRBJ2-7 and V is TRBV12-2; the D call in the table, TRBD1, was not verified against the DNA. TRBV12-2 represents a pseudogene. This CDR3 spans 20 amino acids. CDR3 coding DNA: TGTGCAAGTCGCTCCCGGGGCGAAAATTGCTTTAGGACAGGGTCCTACGAGCAGTACTTC. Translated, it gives CASRSRGENCFRTGSYEQYF.

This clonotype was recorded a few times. CDR3 sequence: CASSKGPYGYTF. CDR3 in DNA: TGTGCCAGCAGCAAGGGGCCCTATGGCTACACCTTC. The chain combines TRBV12-3 or TRBV12-4 with TRBJ1-2; the D gene is possibly TRBD1 (5 bases). V dropped 6 bases and J dropped 4 bases, with 9 bases sitting between them. The CDR3 length is 12 residues.

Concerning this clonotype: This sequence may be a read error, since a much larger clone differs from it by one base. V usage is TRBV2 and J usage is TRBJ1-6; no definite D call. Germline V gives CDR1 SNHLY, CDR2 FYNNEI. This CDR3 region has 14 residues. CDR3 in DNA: TGTGACAGCAGTGGAGCAACCTATAATTCACCCCTCCACTTT. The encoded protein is CDSSGATYNSPLHF.

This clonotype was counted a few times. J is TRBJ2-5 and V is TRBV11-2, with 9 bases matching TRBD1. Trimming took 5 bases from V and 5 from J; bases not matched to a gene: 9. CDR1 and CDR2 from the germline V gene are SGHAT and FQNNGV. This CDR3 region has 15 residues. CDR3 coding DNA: TGTGCCAGCAGCCTAACAGGGGGCGCGGGGGAGACCCAGTACTTC. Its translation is CASSLTGGAGETQYF.

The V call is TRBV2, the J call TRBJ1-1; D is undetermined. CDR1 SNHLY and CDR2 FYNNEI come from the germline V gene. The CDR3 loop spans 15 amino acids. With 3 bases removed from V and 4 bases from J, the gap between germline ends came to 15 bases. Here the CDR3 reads CASSDRTHFVTEAFF. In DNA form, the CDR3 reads TGTGCCAGCAGTGACAGGACGCACTTCGTCACTGAAGCTTTCTTT.

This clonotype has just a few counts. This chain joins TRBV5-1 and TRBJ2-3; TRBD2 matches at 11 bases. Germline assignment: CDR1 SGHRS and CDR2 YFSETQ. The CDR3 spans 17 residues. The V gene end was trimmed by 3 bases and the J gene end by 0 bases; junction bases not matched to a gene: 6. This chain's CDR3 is CASSWPLAGGSTDTQYF. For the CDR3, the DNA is TGCGCCAGCAGCTGGCCCCTAGCGGGGGGTAGCACAGATACGCAGTATTTT.

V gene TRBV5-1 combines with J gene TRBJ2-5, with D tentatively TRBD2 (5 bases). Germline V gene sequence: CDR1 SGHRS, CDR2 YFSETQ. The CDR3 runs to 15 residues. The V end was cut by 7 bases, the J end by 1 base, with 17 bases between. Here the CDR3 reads CASGLRGGFQETQYF. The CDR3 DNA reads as TGCGCCAGCGGCCTGCGCGGAGGCTTCCAAGAGACCCAGTACTTC.

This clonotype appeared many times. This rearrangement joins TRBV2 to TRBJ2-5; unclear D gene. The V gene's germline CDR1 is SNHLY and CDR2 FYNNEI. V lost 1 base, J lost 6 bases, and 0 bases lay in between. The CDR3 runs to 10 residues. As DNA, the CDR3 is TGTGCCAGCAGTGAAGAGACCCAGTACTTC. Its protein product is CASSEETQYF.

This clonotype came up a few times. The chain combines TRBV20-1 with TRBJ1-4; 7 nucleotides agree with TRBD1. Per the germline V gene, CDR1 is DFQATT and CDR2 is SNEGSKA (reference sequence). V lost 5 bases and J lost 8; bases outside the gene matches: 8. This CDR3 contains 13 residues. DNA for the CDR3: TGCAGTGCTGACGACAGGGAACGGGAAAAACTGTTTTTT. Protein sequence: CSADDREREKLFF.

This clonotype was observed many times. CDR3 coding DNA: TGTGCCAGCAGCCAAGAACAGGGGTGGACTGAAGCTTTCTTT. Protein product: CASSQEQGWTEAFF. V usage is TRBV3-1 and J usage is TRBJ1-1; 7 bases match TRBD1. The CDR3 has 14 residues. The germline V gene has CDR1 LGHDT and CDR2 YNNKEL (reference sequence). V was clipped by 0 bases and J by 5 bases; unmatched bases: 3.

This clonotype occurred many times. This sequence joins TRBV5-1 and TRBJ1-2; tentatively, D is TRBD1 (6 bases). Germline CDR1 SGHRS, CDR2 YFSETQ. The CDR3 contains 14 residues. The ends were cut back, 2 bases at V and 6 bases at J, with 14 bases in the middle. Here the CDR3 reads CASSFNRVEDGYTF. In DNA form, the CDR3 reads TGCGCCAGCAGCTTTAACAGGGTAGAGGATGGCTACACCTTC.

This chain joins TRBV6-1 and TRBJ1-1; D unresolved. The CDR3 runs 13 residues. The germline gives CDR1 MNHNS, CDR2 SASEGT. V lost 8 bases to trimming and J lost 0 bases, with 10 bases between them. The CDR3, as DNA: TGTGCCAGCCAAGAACAGCTGAACACTGAAGCTTTCTTT. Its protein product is CASQEQLNTEAFF.

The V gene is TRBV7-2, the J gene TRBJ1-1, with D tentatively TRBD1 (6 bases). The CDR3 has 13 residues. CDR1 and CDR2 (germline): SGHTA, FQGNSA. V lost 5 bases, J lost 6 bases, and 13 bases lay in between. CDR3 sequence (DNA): TGTGCCAGCAGCCGGACAGAGCTTCCTGAAGCTTTCTTT. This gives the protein CASSRTELPEAFF.

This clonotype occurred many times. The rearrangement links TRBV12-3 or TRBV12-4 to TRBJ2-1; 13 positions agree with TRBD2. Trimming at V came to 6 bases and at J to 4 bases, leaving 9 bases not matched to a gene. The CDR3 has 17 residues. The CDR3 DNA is TGTGCCAGCAGGCGACGTTGGACTAGCGGGAGTTACAATGAGCAGTTCTTC. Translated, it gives CASRRRWTSGSYNEQFF.

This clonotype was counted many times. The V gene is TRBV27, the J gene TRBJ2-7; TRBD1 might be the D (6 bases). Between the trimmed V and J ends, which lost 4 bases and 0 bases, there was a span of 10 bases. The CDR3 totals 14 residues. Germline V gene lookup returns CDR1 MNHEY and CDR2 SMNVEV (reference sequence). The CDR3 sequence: CASSSDRSSYEQYF. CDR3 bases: TGTGCCAGCAGTTCCGACAGGAGCTCCTACGAGCAGTACTTC.

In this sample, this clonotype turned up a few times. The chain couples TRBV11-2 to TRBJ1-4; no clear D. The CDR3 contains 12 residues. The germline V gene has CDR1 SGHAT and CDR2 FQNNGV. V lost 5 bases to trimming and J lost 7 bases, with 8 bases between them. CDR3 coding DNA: TGTGCCAGCAGCCCGCTACCTGAAAAACTGTTTTTT. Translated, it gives CASSPLPEKLFF.